The 22 T cell receptor beta chains below were found in one sample sequenced in a study of T-cell memory formation after mild COVID-19. Using its own MiXCR run on the 5' RACE reads, TCRdb lists one record per CDR3 protein. The table shows 170,000 or so distinct CDR3 sequences, with about 21% occurring only once. Sequencing was carried out using PBMCs or a T cell subset sorted from them (not recorded which). Receptor source: an adult woman who had mild COVID-19 (a few samples of this study predate the infection). Cell type and time point are not known.

The sample holds a few counts of this clonotype. The chain is built from TRBV9 and TRBJ2-5; 11 nucleotides agree with TRBD1. Germline V CDR1 and CDR2: SGDLS, YYNGEE. V trimming: 2 bases; J trimming: 5 bases; junction bases outside the gene matches: 2. CDR3 length: 14 amino acids. The CDR3 spells CASSVWTGGETQYF. The CDR3, as DNA: TGTGCCAGCAGCGTCTGGACAGGGGGCGAGACCCAGTACTTC.

Only a few counts were recorded for this clonotype. The chain combines TRBV29-1 with TRBJ2-3; weak D call: TRBD2 (5 bases). The germline V gene encodes CDR1 SQVTM and CDR2 ANQGSEA. The CDR3 consists of 15 residues. Trimming removed 2 bases from V and 2 bases from J, with 14 bases in between. The chain's CDR3 is CSVEKASQDTDTQYF. CDR3 coding DNA: TGCAGCGTTGAAAAGGCTAGCCAGGACACAGATACGCAGTATTTT.

This clonotype was counted between two and nine times. The chain recombines TRBV6-1 with TRBJ1-6, with D possibly matching TRBD1 (5 bases). This CDR3 has 16 residues. Germline-derived CDR1 and CDR2 are MNHNS and SASEGT. V was trimmed by 2 bases and J by 7 bases, leaving 15 bases between them. CDR3 in amino acids: CASSETGSIGNSPLHF. CDR3 bases: TGTGCCAGCAGTGAAACAGGCTCAATCGGAAATTCACCCCTCCACTTT.

The chain has TRBV18 and TRBJ2-7; D unresolved. Trimming cost V 3 bases and J 4 bases, with 10 bases left between them. Germline V gives CDR1 KGHSH, CDR2 LQKENI. CDR3 length: 13 residues. Written as DNA, the CDR3 is TGTGCCAGCTCACCCCCCGACCTATACGAGCAGTACTTC. Translating gives CASSPPDLYEQYF.

This clonotype showed up just a few times. The chain recombines TRBV14 with TRBJ2-1; D remains unclear. This CDR3 comprises 13 residues. The V gene's germline CDR1 is SGHDN and CDR2 FVKESK. V was pared by 0 bases and J by 6 bases, with 6 bases between. CDR3 sequence reads: CASSQDLFNEQFF. The CDR3, as DNA: TGTGCCAGCAGCCAAGATTTATTCAATGAGCAGTTCTTC.

This clonotype has just a few counts. The chain has TRBV24-1 and TRBJ1-1; 7 bases agree with TRBD1. Germline V gene sequence: CDR1 KGHDR, CDR2 SFDVKD. The trim removed 4 bases at V and 5 bases at J, leaving 6 bases unmatched. The CDR3 length is 14 residues. CDR3 bases: TGTGCCACCAGTGACAGGGGGTCTAAGACTGAAGCTTTCTTT. Protein: CATSDRGSKTEAFF.

This clonotype was seen at least ten times. Mismatch with germline at one junction end may stem from a read error. The chain uses TRBV6-2 or TRBV6-3 and TRBJ2-1; tentatively, D is TRBD2 (6 bases). The CDR3 contains 14 residues. The germline gives CDR1 MNHEY, CDR2 SVGEGT. CDR3 in amino acids: CASGIRDSHNEQFF. CDR3 sequence (DNA): TGTGCCAGCGGAATAAGGGACTCCCACAATGAGCAGTTCTTC.

This chain uses TRBV7-9 with TRBJ2-7; D call uncertain. There are 12 residues in the CDR3. Germline V lookup: CDR1 SEHNR, CDR2 FQNEAQ (reference sequence). V shed 3 bases and J shed 7 bases, with 10 bases lying between them. The CDR3 bases are TGTGCCAGCAGCTTCGCCGAACCAGAGCAGTACTTC. Its protein product is CASSFAEPEQYF.

This clonotype was detected only a few times. The chain uses TRBV5-1 and TRBJ2-1; 13 bases are shared with TRBD2. Germline trimming cut 3 bases from V and 6 bases from J; bases unmatched to any gene: 12. The CDR3 has 18 amino acids. Germline-derived CDR1 and CDR2 are SGHRS and YFSETQ. The CDR3: CASSYLGTSGERFNEQFF. CDR3 sequence (DNA): TGCGCCAGCAGCTACCTAGGGACTAGCGGGGAGAGGTTCAATGAGCAGTTCTTC. Looking up the rest from reference TRBV5-1 and TRBJ2-1 gives the full variable domain: KAGVTQTPRYLIKTRGQQVTLSCSPISGHRSVSWYQQTPGQGLQFLFEYFSETQRNKGNFPGRFSGRQFSNSRSEMNVSTLELGDSALYLCASSYLGTSGERFNEQFFGPGTRLTVL.

A few counts support this clonotype. The CDR3, as DNA: TGTGCCAGTAGTCCAGGGAACATCTACGAGCAGTACTTC. This translates into CASSPGNIYEQYF. This sequence joins TRBV19 and TRBJ2-7; TRBD1 is a possible D gene (5 bases). Germline V gene lookup returns CDR1 LNHDA and CDR2 SQIVND (reference sequence). The CDR3 covers 13 residues. Between the trimmed V and J ends, which lost 5 bases and 3 bases, there was a span of 11 bases.

In this sample, this clonotype turned up a few times. The rearrangement links TRBV5-6 to TRBJ1-1; the D is unclear. V lost 3 bases to trimming and J lost 7 bases, with 10 bases between them. The germline V gene encodes CDR1 SGHDT and CDR2 YYEEEE. The CDR3 has 12 residues. The CDR3 spells CASSSLVGEAFF. The CDR3 DNA sequence: TGTGCCAGCAGCTCCCTGGTTGGTGAAGCTTTCTTT.

The chain employs TRBV9 and TRBJ2-7, with no clear D. Germline V lookup: CDR1 SGDLS, CDR2 YYNGEE. The germline V and J ends were trimmed by 2 bases and 11 bases, with 14 bases remaining between them. The CDR3 is 12 amino acids. The CDR3 coding sequence is TGTGCCAGCAGCGTTTGCCCTACGAGCAAGTACTTC. This codes for CASSVCPTSKYF.

This clonotype was seen only a few times. The chain uses TRBV6-4 and TRBJ1-1; no clear D gene. Trimming pared 8 bases from V and 1 base from J, leaving 11 bases between. Germline loops: CDR1 MRHNA, CDR2 SNTAGT. The CDR3 extends over 13 amino acids. CDR3 amino acids: CASRDAGNTEAFF. For the CDR3, the DNA is TGTGCCAGCCGAGACGCGGGGAACACTGAAGCTTTCTTT.

V gene TRBV20-1 combines with J gene TRBJ2-2, with D tentatively TRBD2 (6 bases). V was pared by 0 bases and J by 5 bases, with 13 bases between. The CDR3 is made up of 15 amino acids. The V gene's germline CDR1 is DFQATT and CDR2 SNEGSKA (reference sequence). The CDR3 here is CSARDEGTGTGELFF. CDR3 in DNA: TGCAGTGCTAGAGATGAGGGGACTGGGACCGGGGAGCTGTTTTTT.

V usage is TRBV7-6 and J usage is TRBJ2-7; possible D gene TRBD2, 6 bases. The CDR3 is 14 amino acids. V lost 4 bases to trimming and J lost 2 bases, with 12 bases between them. Germline CDR1 reads SGHVS; CDR2 reads FNYEAQ. The CDR3 protein is CASSSYAGTYEQYF. The CDR3 nucleotides are TGTGCCAGCAGCTCCTACGCGGGGACCTACGAGCAGTACTTC.

The rearrangement links TRBV7-6 to TRBJ2-7; D remains unclear. V was trimmed by 1 base and J by 0 bases, leaving 10 bases between them. CDR3 length: 15 residues. Germline V CDR1 and CDR2: SGHVS, FNYEAQ. The CDR3 DNA sequence: TGTGCCAGCAGCTTAGGTAGCAGTGGCTCCTACGAGCAGTACTTC. This translates into CASSLGSSGSYEQYF.

The CDR3 spells CSVEGRGRVPYGYTF. The CDR3 DNA reads as TGCAGCGTTGAAGGGAGGGGTCGGGTTCCCTATGGCTACACCTTC. This sequence joins TRBV29-1 and TRBJ1-2; a weak D match, TRBD1 (5 bases). Per germline, CDR1 SQVTM and CDR2 ANQGSEA. This CDR3 region has 15 residues. Deletions cut 1 base from V and 4 bases from J, with 16 bases between.

This chain joins TRBV4-2 and TRBJ1-3, with D uncertain. The CDR3 contains 16 residues. Germline values: CDR1 LGHNA, CDR2 YNFKEQ. V lost 0 bases and J 0 bases, leaving 9 bases between the germline ends. CDR3 nucleotide sequence: TGTGCCAGCAGCCAAGATCGACTAAGCTCTGGAAACACCATATATTTT. The encoded protein is CASSQDRLSSGNTIYF.

The table lists this clonotype with a few counts. This chain joins TRBV7-2 and TRBJ1-3; 7 bases are shared with TRBD1. V trimming: 5 bases; J trimming: 0 bases; junction bases outside the gene matches: 4. Germline CDR1 is SGHTA and CDR2 is FQGNSA. The CDR3 is made up of 15 amino acids. CDR3 sequence (DNA): TGTGCCAGCAGCATGGACAGGAGCTCTGGAAACACCATATATTTT. As protein: CASSMDRSSGNTIYF.

This clonotype has a count of ten or more. A read error may account for a junction end that differs from germline. The chain has TRBV6-2 or TRBV6-3 and TRBJ2-7; possible D gene TRBD1, 6 bases. This CDR3 contains 13 residues. The germline V gene has CDR1 MNHEY and CDR2 SVGEGT. Here the CDR3 DNA reads TGCGCCAGCAGTCAAGGGGACAACTACGAGCAGTACTTC. Translated: CASSQGDNYEQYF.

This clonotype was recorded at least ten times. J is TRBJ2-5 and V is TRBV7-6; possible D gene TRBD2, 6 bases. Germline CDR1 SGHVS, CDR2 FNYEAQ. The CDR3 has 14 residues. V gave up 4 bases and J gave up 4 bases, with 13 bases separating them. CDR3 loop: CASSWGSAGETQYF. In nucleotides, the CDR3 is TGTGCCAGCAGCTGGGGGTCAGCGGGAGAGACCCAGTACTTC.

This rearrangement joins TRBV13 to TRBJ2-7, with 9 nucleotides matching TRBD2. Germline CDR1 and CDR2: PRHDT and FYEKMQ (reference sequence). Germline trimming cut 1 base from V and 2 bases from J; bases unmatched to any gene: 3. This CDR3 is built from 15 residues. CDR3 protein: CASSLVASGAYEQYF. The CDR3 DNA reads TGTGCCAGCAGCTTAGTGGCTAGCGGGGCCTACGAGCAGTACTTC.